These 29 T cell receptor beta chains came from one sample sequenced in a study of T-cell reconstitution after alpha-beta-depleted transplantation in children. Unique molecular identifiers were used to barcode this TCRbeta library. TCRdb ran MiXCR on the PCR reads and lists one entry per CDR3 protein. This table holds 200,000 to 250,000 distinct CDR3 sequences, around 8.4% found once. The sequencing used PBMCs, mostly from graft donor cells, collected 360 days after TCRalphabeta/CD19-depleted stem cell transplant. The origin of the receptors is a male patient between 2 and 10 years old who had a stem cell transplant for acute myeloid leukemia, so the T cells may come from the graft donor.

The rearrangement links TRBV7-9 to TRBJ2-3; possibly TRBD1 for D (5 bases). Germline V gene lookup returns CDR1 SEHNR and CDR2 FQNEAQ (reference sequence). The V end was cut by 5 bases, the J end by 7 bases, with 13 bases between. The CDR3 extends over 13 amino acids. The CDR3 loop reads CASSPNAGNTQYF. For the CDR3, the DNA is TGTGCCAGCAGCCCAAATGCAGGGAATACGCAGTATTTT. Complete variable domain (other parts from reference TRBV7-9 and TRBJ2-3): DTGVSQNPRHKITKRGQNVTFRCDPISEHNRLYWYRQTLGQGPEFLTYFQNEAQLEKSRLLSDRFSAERPKGSFSTLEIQRTEQGDSAMYLCASSPNAGNTQYFGPGTRLTVL.

This clonotype has ten or more counts. The chain carries TRBV7-2 and TRBJ2-1, with D perhaps matching TRBD2 (5 bases). Germline V gene data show CDR1 as SGHTA and CDR2 as FQGNSA. The CDR3 contains 16 residues. The V and J ends lost 1 base and 4 bases respectively, with 14 bases between them. The CDR3 coding sequence is TGTGCCAGCAGCTTAGGCTGGCGGGTCCGATACAATGAGCAGTTCTTC. This codes for CASSLGWRVRYNEQFF. Complete variable domain (other parts from reference TRBV7-2 and TRBJ2-1): GAGVSQSPSNKVTEKGKDVELRCDPISGHTALYWYRQSLGQGLEFLIYFQGNSAPDKSGLPSDRFSAERTGGSVSTLTIQRTQQEDSAVYLCASSLGWRVRYNEQFFGPGTRLTVL.

The table lists this clonotype with many counts. The J gene is TRBJ1-2, the V gene TRBV5-1, with D possibly TRBD1 on 6 matching bases. This CDR3 contains 17 residues. V was pared by 1 base and J by 0 bases, with 16 bases between. Per the germline V gene, CDR1 is SGHRS and CDR2 is YFSETQ. CDR3 sequence: CASSLFGQTNSNYGYTF. CDR3 nucleotides: TGCGCCAGCAGCTTGTTCGGACAGACGAATTCTAACTATGGCTACACCTTC.

This clonotype was seen a handful of times. The V and J genes are TRBV3-1 and TRBJ2-3; TRBD2 agrees at 9 bases. V lost 4 bases and J lost 0; bases outside the gene matches: 5. The CDR3 is 16 residues long. Germline V gene sequence: CDR1 LGHDT, CDR2 YNNKEL (reference sequence). Here the CDR3 reads CASSPIAGVSTDTQYF. Written as DNA, the CDR3 is TGTGCCAGCAGCCCAATAGCGGGGGTTAGCACAGATACGCAGTATTTT.

This clonotype was counted at least ten times. The gene calls are TRBV10-3 and TRBJ2-3; D not certain. The germline V gene encodes CDR1 ENHRY and CDR2 SYGVKD. This CDR3 is 13 amino acids long. V dropped 4 bases and J dropped 3 bases, with 8 bases sitting between them. The CDR3 bases are TGTGCCATCAGTGTCTTGACAACAGATACGCAGTATTTT. This sequence encodes CAISVLTTDTQYF.

The CDR3 loop is CSVVWPSGNTIYF. The CDR3 nucleotides are TGCAGCGTTGTGTGGCCCTCTGGAAACACCATATATTTT. The chain couples TRBV29-1 to TRBJ1-3; D unresolved. V shed 4 bases and J shed 0 bases, with 7 bases lying between them. The CDR3 loop spans 13 amino acids. Germline V gives CDR1 SQVTM, CDR2 ANQGSEA. Looking up the rest from reference TRBV29-1 and TRBJ1-3 gives the full variable domain: SAVISQKPSRDICQRGTSLTIQCQVDSQVTMMFWYRQQPGQSLTLIATANQGSEATYESGFVIDKFPISRPNLTFSTLTVSNMSPEDSSIYLCSVVWPSGNTIYFGEGSWLTVV.

This clonotype appeared a few times. The chain is built from TRBV12-3 or TRBV12-4 and TRBJ1-1, with TRBD1 identical over 7 bases. J lost 0 bases, V lost 5 bases, and 6 bases had no gene match. This CDR3 has 15 amino acids. The CDR3 DNA reads TGTGCCAGCAGTCGGGACAGCTTGATGAACACTGAAGCTTTCTTT. Amino acids: CASSRDSLMNTEAFF.

This clonotype was counted between two and nine times. The rearrangement uses TRBV5-1 and TRBJ2-3, with 8 bases aligning to TRBD2. CDR1 is SGHRS and CDR2 is YFSETQ in the germline V gene. The trim removed 6 bases at V and 0 bases at J, leaving 6 bases unmatched. The CDR3 consists of 15 residues. The CDR3 sequence: CASTIGRVSTDTQYF. CDR3 nucleotides: TGCGCCAGCACCATCGGGAGGGTGAGCACAGATACGCAGTATTTT.

This clonotype was observed at least ten times. This sequence joins TRBV5-1 and TRBJ2-5; D may match TRBD1 or TRBD2 (5 bases each). The germline CDR1 and CDR2 sequences are SGHRS and YFSETQ. CDR3 length equals 12 residues. Deletions cut 2 bases from V and 4 bases from J, with 6 bases between. CDR3 protein: CASSLGTETQYF. In DNA, the CDR3 is TGCGCCAGCAGCTTAGGGACAGAGACCCAGTACTTC.

This clonotype was detected a few times. The V and J genes are TRBV7-2 and TRBJ2-1; D is uncertain. The CDR3 is made up of 14 amino acids. The germline V gene has CDR1 SGHTA and CDR2 FQGNSA. The ends were cut back, 5 bases at V and 9 bases at J, with 17 bases in the middle. CDR3 residues: CASSPTEGRGEQFF. The CDR3, as DNA: TGTGCCAGCAGCCCTACAGAAGGGCGCGGTGAGCAGTTCTTC. Filled out from reference TRBV7-2 and TRBJ2-1, the complete variable domain reads GAGVSQSPSNKVTEKGKDVELRCDPISGHTALYWYRQSLGQGLEFLIYFQGNSAPDKSGLPSDRFSAERTGGSVSTLTIQRTQQEDSAVYLCASSPTEGRGEQFFGPGTRLTVL.

This clonotype was detected ten times or more. The rearrangement uses TRBV4-3 and TRBJ2-2, with 9 bases lining up with TRBD1. The CDR3 spans 14 residues. Germline V lookup: CDR1 LGHNA, CDR2 YSLEER. Losses at the gene ends were 4 bases for V and 6 bases for J; bases not matched to a gene: 3. CDR3 DNA sequence: TGCGCCAGCAGCCTTCGACAGGGGGCCGGGGAGCTGTTTTTT. Residues: CASSLRQGAGELFF.

This clonotype turned up a few times. The chain recombines TRBV19 with TRBJ1-1; 8 bases line up with TRBD1. The germline V gene encodes CDR1 LNHDA and CDR2 SQIVND (reference sequence). Trimming at V came to 6 bases and at J to 11 bases, leaving 17 bases not matched to a gene. CDR3 length: 15 amino acids. CDR3 DNA: TGTGCCAGTAGCCCTCTGACCGGACAGGGAAAAAGGGCTTTCTTT. Its translation is CASSPLTGQGKRAFF.

This clonotype was counted a few times. This chain joins TRBV29-1 and TRBJ1-2, with D uncertain. The V gene's germline CDR1 is SQVTM and CDR2 ANQGSEA. CDR3 length: 12 residues. V was cut by 3 bases and J by 4 bases, with 9 bases left in between. The CDR3 DNA sequence: TGCAGCGTTGAGAAACTGCTCTATGGCTACACCTTC. As protein: CSVEKLLYGYTF. Full variable domain (outside the CDR3, taken from reference TRBV29-1 and TRBJ1-2): SAVISQKPSRDICQRGTSLTIQCQVDSQVTMMFWYRQQPGQSLTLIATANQGSEATYESGFVIDKFPISRPNLTFSTLTVSNMSPEDSSIYLCSVEKLLYGYTFGSGTRLTVV.

In this sample, this clonotype turned up many times. The chain couples TRBV20-1 to TRBJ2-3; a possible D gene is TRBD2 (7 bases). Germline V gene sequence: CDR1 DFQATT, CDR2 SNEGSKA (reference sequence). V lost 2 bases to trimming and J lost 3 bases, with 12 bases between them. The CDR3 spans 14 residues. CDR3 DNA: TGCAGTGCTAGATGGGGGGGGCTGACAGATACGCAGTATTTT. Amino acid sequence: CSARWGGLTDTQYF.

Only a few counts were recorded for this clonotype. The chain couples TRBV20-1 to TRBJ2-3; 10 bases line up with TRBD2. Germline V gene lookup returns CDR1 DFQATT and CDR2 SNEGSKA (reference sequence). The junction had 6 bases not matched to a gene; V was cut back by 4 bases and J by 2 bases. The CDR3 has 15 amino acids. DNA for the CDR3: TGCAGTGCTATAGGACTAGCGGATCCCACAGATACGCAGTATTTT. This sequence encodes CSAIGLADPTDTQYF.

This clonotype was seen a few times. The chain joins TRBV7-9 to TRBJ2-1, with 9 bases aligning to TRBD2. The germline V gene has CDR1 SEHNR and CDR2 FQNEAQ (reference sequence). V was clipped by 11 bases and J by 0 bases; unmatched bases: 5. The CDR3 totals 14 residues. The CDR3 DNA is TGTGCCGGGACTAGCCAGGGCTCCTACAATGAGCAGTTCTTC. Protein: CAGTSQGSYNEQFF.

This chain links TRBV7-3 with TRBJ1-2; 7 bases agree with TRBD1. The CDR3 has 16 residues. Germline V CDR1 and CDR2: SGHTA, FQGTGA. Unmatched junction bases numbered 11, after V lost 0 bases and J lost 7 bases. The CDR3 sequence is CASSLTGQGDHRGYTF. The CDR3 DNA sequence: TGTGCCAGCAGCTTAACGGGTCAGGGGGATCATCGTGGCTACACCTTC.

The rearrangement joins TRBV18 to TRBJ1-5, with D maybe TRBD1 (5 bases). CDR3 length: 15 residues. The germline CDR1 and CDR2 sequences are KGHSH and LQKENI. Trimming pared 6 bases from V and 0 bases from J, leaving 12 bases between. This chain's CDR3 is CASSPGAASNQPQHF. The CDR3 coding sequence is TGTGCCAGCTCCCCCGGGGCGGCTAGCAATCAGCCCCAGCATTTT.

There are many counts of this clonotype. V usage is TRBV5-4 and J usage is TRBJ2-1; the D gene is possibly TRBD2 (6 bases). CDR3 length equals 16 residues. The V gene lost 2 bases and the J gene lost 2 bases, with 14 bases spanning the gap. CDR1 and CDR2 (germline): SGHNT, YYREEE (reference sequence). Here the CDR3 DNA reads TGTGCCAGCAGCTTTAACGGGGGAACTCCCTACAATGAGCAGTTCTTC. This sequence encodes CASSFNGGTPYNEQFF.

The V call is TRBV5-1, the J call TRBJ2-7; 12 bases match TRBD2. Germline CDR1 and CDR2: SGHRS and YFSETQ. The CDR3 sequence is 16 residues long. The trim removed 4 bases at V and 3 bases at J, leaving 8 bases unmatched. The CDR3 DNA sequence: TGCGCCAGCAGCCCGGCTGGACTAGCGGGAATCTACGAGCAGTACTTC. Its protein is CASSPAGLAGIYEQYF.

At least ten counts were recorded for this clonotype. V is TRBV7-6 and J is TRBJ1-1; D gene unclear. Germline CDR1 reads SGHVS; CDR2 reads FNYEAQ. Trimming shortened V by 2 bases and J by 2 bases, and 9 bases separated the two germline ends. This CDR3 is built from 14 residues. CDR3 protein: CASSLIRDNTEAFF. As DNA, the CDR3 is TGTGCCAGCAGCTTAATTCGGGATAACACTGAAGCTTTCTTT. The full variable domain, with the rest looked up from reference TRBV7-6 and TRBJ1-1, is GAGVSQSPRYKVTKRGQDVALRCDPISGHVSLYWYRQALGQGPEFLTYFNYEAQQDKSGLPNDRFSAERPEGSISTLTIQRTEQRDSAMYRCASSLIRDNTEAFFGQGTRLTVV.

This clonotype was detected a few times. The V and J genes are TRBV12-3 or TRBV12-4 and TRBJ2-3; TRBD1 agrees at 11 bases. J lost 3 bases, V lost 6 bases, and 8 bases had no gene match. This CDR3 comprises 16 residues. This CDR3 reads CASSPGGQGVTDTQYF. In nucleotides, the CDR3 is TGTGCCAGCAGCCCGGGGGGACAGGGGGTGACAGATACGCAGTATTTT.

This sequence joins TRBV10-3 and TRBJ2-5, with D possibly matching TRBD1 (6 bases). Trimming cost V 3 bases and J 5 bases, with 16 bases left between them. From germline, CDR1 is ENHRY and CDR2 SYGVKD. The length of the CDR3 is 15 residues. For the CDR3, the DNA is TGTGCCATCAGTGATCTAGGGGGAGTGAGGGAGACCCAGTACTTC. This encodes CAISDLGGVRETQYF.

This clonotype was recorded at least ten times. The chain recombines TRBV6-5 with TRBJ1-4; maybe TRBD1 (6 bases). Germline CDR1 and CDR2: MNHEY and SVGAGI. The CDR3 has 12 amino acids. The germline V and J ends were trimmed by 5 bases and 7 bases, with 8 bases remaining between them. The CDR3 sequence: CASSTGSEKLFF. The DNA of the CDR3 is TGTGCCAGCAGTACAGGGAGTGAAAAACTGTTTTTT.

This clonotype was seen at least ten times. The genes are TRBV16 and TRBJ2-7, with D perhaps given as TRBD1 or TRBD2 (5 bases each). The CDR3 is 15 amino acids. Germline V gives CDR1 KGHSY, CDR2 FQNENV. V dropped 2 bases and J dropped 4 bases, with 15 bases sitting between them. The CDR3 loop is CASSQGSGPFYEQYF. Here the CDR3 DNA reads TGTGCCAGCAGCCAAGGCTCGGGACCTTTTTACGAGCAGTACTTC.

This clonotype was counted between two and nine times. This rearrangement joins TRBV10-3 to TRBJ1-1; D remains ambiguous. The CDR3 covers 14 residues. The germline gives CDR1 ENHRY, CDR2 SYGVKD. V lost 6 bases and J 3 bases, leaving 14 bases between the germline ends. In nucleotides, the CDR3 is TGTGCCATCAGACGGTACCGGCAGGACACTGAAGCTTTCTTT. Translated, it gives CAIRRYRQDTEAFF.

This chain uses TRBV20-1 with TRBJ1-5; D ambiguous. The CDR3 sequence is 13 residues long. CDR1 is DFQATT, CDR2 SNEGSKA, per germline (reference sequence). Trimming took 3 bases from V and 6 from J, leaving 12 bases between them. CDR3 sequence reads: CSASVRERQPQHF. CDR3 nucleotides: TGCAGTGCTAGTGTGCGGGAGCGTCAGCCCCAGCATTTT.

This clonotype showed up just a few times. This sequence joins TRBV7-3 and TRBJ2-5, with 8 bases lining up with TRBD2. V lost 4 bases to trimming and J lost 5 bases; unmatched junction nucleotides: 3. This CDR3 has 13 residues. The germline gives CDR1 SGHTA, CDR2 FQGTGA. DNA of the CDR3: TGTGCCAGCAGCTCCATAGCGGGGGAGACCCAGTACTTC. Translated: CASSSIAGETQYF.

With regard to this clonotype: The CDR3 does not end in the conserved phenylalanine or tryptophan, so this is likely a read error. V usage is TRBV12-3 or TRBV12-4 and J usage is TRBJ2-5; a possible D gene is TRBD1 (5 bases). This CDR3 is 13 amino acids long. V gave up 3 bases and J gave up 5 bases, with 10 bases separating them. CDR3 protein: CASSFWQGETQYS. The DNA for the CDR3 is TGTGCCAGCAGTTTTTGGCAGGGTGAGACCCAGTACTCC.